The following is a TCR beta chain sequence with its context. It has no known antigen specificity. Within one base of it there is no much larger clone, and no base qualities were kept. The sample originates from a study of blood T cell repertoires in COVID-19 (dated by TCRdb to 2020 to 2022). Background for the entire study: Samples from collaborators originated in the United States, Italy and Spain and spanned both the acute and convalescent phases of COVID-19. The material from the prospective study consisted of cDNA or gDNA derived from T cells, B-cell-depleted T cells, or PBMCs. Deeply sampled blood TCRbeta repertoires from subjects exposed to, actively infected with, or recovered from COVID-19 were included in the dataset. The repertoires were released in a freely available public database meant as a resource for research on the immune response to SARS-CoV-2. Samples were obtained from the ongoing ImmuneRACE study (first 160 participants) and from 1,200 or so subjects provided by 6 global collaborators. The sample metadata nearly always contained a de-identified subject ID, COVID-19 status, age in years and sex. HLA class I and class II types, where available, came from metadata supplied by the sample provider rather than from assay-based typing.

TCRbeta CDR3 regions were amplified from genomic DNA by means of the immunoSEQ Assay, a bias-controlled multiplex PCR. The original methods were these. The number of nucleated cells in each sample was estimated from the amplification of reference gene primers within the assay. To quantify the absolute abundance of each unique TCRbeta CDR3 rearrangement, sequence reads were collapsed and filtered. For each sample, productive Simpson clonality was calculated as the square root of Simpson's diversity index across productive rearrangements. In TCRdb, the immuneACCESS table is reduced to in-frame sequences with V and J assigned. These tables do not hold every clone; where another copy was compared, an unresolved V gene accounts for under half, and the others remain unexplained. The V and J calls and clone size were taken over from that table, and D and trimming were inferred from the DNA. This sample is represented by 210,000 or so clones; 75% to 85% of them were singletons. In total, the top ten clones hold about 4.5% of the sample.

Participants in the prospective study were aged roughly 18 to 100 years, lived in approximately 26 United States geographic areas, and enrolled through a virtual design. To assign participants to cohorts, the prospective study relied on clinical history that participants themselves reported in a screening survey and a study questionnaire. Each participant in the prospective study had whole blood, serum and a nasopharyngeal or oropharyngeal swab collected by mobile phlebotomists. Additional blood draws and questionnaires over an approximately 2-month period could optionally be provided by prospective study participants. Blood samples from the prospective study were shipped frozen or at room temperature prior to DNA extraction. The full study reports these points: Clinical and demographic metadata were provided uncurated, with the amount varying by source and participant.

Spanning cysteine to phenylalanine, the CDR3 consists of 12 amino acids. The kept DNA is CDR3 alone, 36 bases in frame from the first base. Relative to germline, V is missing 6 bases and J is missing 8 bases, with 8 bases of the junction outside any gene match. Taken from the germline V gene, the CDR1 and CDR2 loops are SQVTM and ANQGSEA. This receptor was obtained from a man younger than 45 with acute COVID-19. The chain is assembled from TRBV29-1 and TRBJ2-3; 7 nucleotides in the junction match TRBD1. Input material: PBMCs or T cells enriched from blood (not recorded which). The nucleotides are TGCAGCGTGACGGGACAGTTCAGTACGCAGTATTTT. Its coded protein is CSVTGQFSTQYF.